This T cell receptor beta chain was recovered during a study of T cells after yellow fever vaccination. Overall study: CD3, CD45RA, CCR7 and CD95 staining defined sorted EM, EMRA, CM and Tscm cells.

In TCRdb, the 5' RACE reads were re-called with MiXCR into one record per CDR3 protein. The sample records approximately 58,000 distinct CDR3 sequences, approximately 5.7% being singletons. This CDR3 spans 14 amino acids. Trimming took off 0 bases at V and 4 bases at J, with 9 bases between the two ends. In germline, CDR1 is LGHNA, CDR2 YSLEER. Sequencing was performed on PBMCs, either bulk or a sorted T-cell subset (CD4+, CD8+, memory, or dextramer-sorted; not recorded which), taken on the day of the yellow fever booster vaccination. This chain uses TRBV4-3 with TRBJ1-2; D uncertain. The receptor comes from a man aged 18 to 30 who received the YFV17D yellow fever vaccine. The chain's CDR3 is CASSQEGYIYGYTF. In DNA form, the CDR3 reads TGCGCCAGCAGCCAAGAGGGTTATATCTATGGCTACACCTTC.